These T cell receptor beta chains were read from a single sample in a study of long-term antiretroviral therapy in people with HIV. TCRdb keeps only in-frame clones here, not all; method: immunoSEQ multiplex PCR. The table shows approximately 31,000 clones, with around 72% occurring only once. Sequenced here: unsorted PBMCs, sampled 3.1 years after starting antiretroviral therapy. These receptors were obtained from a woman in her 50s with HIV. Each CDR3 is given with its conserved first and last residue. Fields, in order: J gene, V gene, D gene, CDR3 protein. The D gene is left open where the match is weak.

TRBJ2-1,TRBV30,TRBD2,CAWSLWRGSSYNEQFF
TRBJ2-5,TRBV2,NA,CASGAGETQYF
TRBJ2-1,TRBV7-9,TRBD2,CASSALSSGGANEQFF
TRBJ2-2,TRBV7-8,NA,CASSLEEGGADTGELFF
TRBJ2-7,TRBV7-9,TRBD2,CASSSTTSGVIEQYF
TRBJ2-3,TRBV19,TRBD2,CASLTELAGGGNTQYF
TRBJ1-2,TRBV29-1,NA,CSVEVRRGSNYGYTF
TRBJ2-7,TRBV5-1,NA,CASSPVSSSYEQYF
TRBJ2-3,TRBV7-2,NA,CASSLLPGQLTDTQYF
TRBJ1-3,TRBV28,NA,CASSPLGQAGNTIYF
TRBJ1-1,TRBV9,NA,CAYMNTEAFF
TRBJ2-3,TRBV7-3,TRBD2,CASSLLAGITDTQYF
TRBJ2-2,TRBV7-3,NA,CASSLQGGFNTGELFF
TRBJ1-2,TRBV29-1,NA,CSSDTRDDYGYTF
TRBJ1-1,TRBV21-1,NA,CASSKGRGFTKAFF
TRBJ1-5,TRBV6-4,TRBD1,CASSEFGTGVADQPQHF
TRBJ2-1,TRBV6-5,NA,CASSSDSSSYNEQFF
TRBJ2-6,TRBV30,NA,CAWKRGSGANVLTF
TRBJ1-4,TRBV4-1,NA,CASSQDRTRNEKLFF
TRBJ1-6,TRBV7-9,TRBD1,CASSSASQGAGSPLHF
TRBJ1-5,TRBV7-8,NA,CASSLEGEPQHF
TRBJ2-1,TRBV7-8,TRBD2,CASSLVSGSGGHYNEQFF
TRBJ2-6,TRBV5-1,NA,CASSLTAGSGANVLTF
TRBJ2-2,TRBV6-5,NA,CASSLGSFANTGELFF
TRBJ1-2,TRBV12-5,NA,CASGLAVGYGYTF
TRBJ2-5,TRBV12-5,NA,CASGTASPQETQYF
TRBJ1-2,TRBV19,NA,CASSLKSTPAGYTF
TRBJ2-1,TRBV9,NA,CASSPTGYFGNEQFF
TRBJ2-5,TRBV5-6,NA,CASSLTGDKETQYF
TRBJ2-2,TRBV5-4,TRBD2,CASSQRLAGPGELFF
TRBJ1-1,TRBV7-9,TRBD1,CASSGQGDITNTEAFF
TRBJ2-3,TRBV7-9,NA,CASSLGRRGSTDTQYF
TRBJ1-2,TRBV10-3,TRBD1,CAISRDSQNYGYTF
TRBJ2-5,TRBV7-8,NA,CASSLVGTQETQYF
TRBJ2-2,TRBV5-1,TRBD1,CASSTGTATGELFF
TRBJ2-5,TRBV10-2,TRBD2,CASSQTTSGGLGETQYF
TRBJ1-5,TRBV18,NA,CASSRKGDNQPQHF
TRBJ1-6,TRBV2,NA,CASKGGLASPLHF
TRBJ2-1,TRBV7-6,NA,CASSLMGLDNEQFF
TRBJ1-2,TRBV6-1,NA,CASSRGGGGYGYTF
TRBJ1-2,TRBV7-9,NA,CASSLASGPFYGYTF
TRBJ1-1,TRBV5-1,NA,CASSPQGGNTEAFF
TRBJ1-2,TRBV11-2,NA,CASSLIGTVNYGYTF
TRBJ2-2,TRBV5-3,NA,CARSCRTPTGELFF
TRBJ2-2,TRBV10-3,TRBD2,CAISSGRGGNTGELFF
TRBJ2-3,TRBV5-5,TRBD1,CASSHRGPSTDTQYF
TRBJ2-1,TRBV7-2,TRBD2,CASRGLAGSYNEQFF
TRBJ2-7,TRBV2,NA,CASRSLGDEQYF
TRBJ2-2,TRBV11-3,NA,CASSLTSLGTGELFF
TRBJ1-5,TRBV25-1,TRBD1,CASSDSDRGGQPQHF
TRBJ1-6,TRBV19,TRBD1,CASTPGTGPSPLHF
TRBJ2-5,TRBV2,NA,CASKVETQYF
TRBJ1-2,TRBV5-1,TRBD1,CASSLTGALSITRYTF
TRBJ2-4,TRBV5-6,TRBD2,CASSLGWTSHDIQYF
TRBJ2-7,TRBV27,TRBD1,CASSLSGGQGYNEQYF